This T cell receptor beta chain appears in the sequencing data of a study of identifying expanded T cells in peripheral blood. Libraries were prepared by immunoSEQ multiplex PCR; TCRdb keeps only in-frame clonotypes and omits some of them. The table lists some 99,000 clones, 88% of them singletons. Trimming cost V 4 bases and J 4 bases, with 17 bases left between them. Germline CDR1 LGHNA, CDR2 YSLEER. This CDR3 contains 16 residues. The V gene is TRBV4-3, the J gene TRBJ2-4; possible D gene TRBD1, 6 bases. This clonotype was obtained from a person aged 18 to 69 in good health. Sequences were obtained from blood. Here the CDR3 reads CASSRSINDRKNIQYF. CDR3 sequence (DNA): TGCGCCAGCAGCCGATCAATTAATGACAGGAAAAACATTCAGTACTTC.